One and the same sample provided the 28 T cell receptor beta chains below, sequenced in a study of siplizumab effects on memory and regulatory T cells. Profiling relied on immunoSEQ multiplex PCR, and the TCRdb table lists in-frame clones only, not all of them. The table records about 110,000 clones, roughly 92% of them present only once. The sequencing sample was made of CD4+ T cells sorted from blood. The source of these receptors is a human donor in good health.

This clone was counted a single time. The genes are TRBV6-1 and TRBJ1-2, with D unresolved. Germline CDR1 reads MNHNS; CDR2 reads SASEGT. The CDR3 consists of 11 residues. Trimming cost V 5 bases and J 8 bases, with 9 bases left between them. The CDR3 coding sequence is TGTGCCAGCAGTTACGACCTCGGCTACACCTTC. This translates into CASSYDLGYTF.

V and J are TRBV5-4 and TRBJ2-5; D might be TRBD1 (6 bases). The germline V gene has CDR1 SGHNT and CDR2 YYREEE (reference sequence). The CDR3 length is 15 residues. V lost 0 bases and J lost 2, with 11 bases in between. The CDR3 nucleotides are TGTGCCAGCAGCTTGGGGACAGTAAGACAAGAGACCCAGTACTTC. Protein product: CASSLGTVRQETQYF.

The chain has TRBV7-2 and TRBJ2-7; maybe TRBD2 (6 bases). This CDR3 is 14 amino acids long. V lost 4 bases to trimming and J lost 0 bases, with 10 bases between them. The germline gives CDR1 SGHTA, CDR2 FQGNSA. CDR3 bases: TGTGCCAGCAGCTCGGGACTTATCTCCTACGAGCAGTACTTC. The encoded protein is CASSSGLISYEQYF.

The J gene is TRBJ2-7, the V gene TRBV9, with 9 bases identical to TRBD2. CDR3 length equals 15 residues. The germline gives CDR1 SGDLS, CDR2 YYNGEE. Trimming took 4 bases from V and 5 from J; bases not matched to a gene: 10. The CDR3 sequence: CASSTLSSGADEQYF. The CDR3, as DNA: TGTGCCAGCAGCACGCTTTCTAGCGGGGCCGACGAGCAGTACTTC.

The chain couples TRBV18 to TRBJ2-1; 11 bases match TRBD2. This CDR3 contains 18 residues. J lost 4 bases, V lost 2 bases, and 10 bases had no gene match. The germline CDR1 and CDR2 sequences are KGHSH and LQKENI. CDR3 region: CASSPKAGLAGSYNEQFF. The CDR3 DNA follows: TGTGCCAGCTCACCAAAGGCCGGACTAGCGGGCTCTTACAATGAGCAGTTCTTC. Full variable domain (remainder filled in from reference TRBV18 and TRBJ2-1): NAGVMQNPRHLVRRRGQEARLRCSPMKGHSHVYWYRQLPEEGLKFMVYLQKENIIDESGMPKERFSAEFPKEGPSILRIQQVVRGDSAAYFCASSPKAGLAGSYNEQFFGPGTRLTVL.

The rearrangement uses TRBV7-6 and TRBJ2-2, with TRBD1 matching over 10 bases. V was clipped by 5 bases and J by 7 bases; unmatched bases: 7. Per germline, CDR1 SGHVS and CDR2 FNYEAQ. The CDR3 runs to 15 residues. The CDR3 DNA is TGTGCCAGCAGCAAGGACAGGGGGAGAGGCGGGGAGCTGTTTTTT. Its protein product is CASSKDRGRGGELFF. The entire variable domain, with the rest obtained from reference TRBV7-6 and TRBJ2-2, is as follows: GAGVSQSPRYKVTKRGQDVALRCDPISGHVSLYWYRQALGQGPEFLTYFNYEAQQDKSGLPNDRFSAERPEGSISTLTIQRTEQRDSAMYRCASSKDRGRGGELFFGEGSRLTVL.

This clone was observed a few times. V is TRBV18 and J is TRBJ1-3, with a possible D match to TRBD1 (6 bases). The CDR3 is 16 residues long. Trimming stripped 3 bases from V and 1 base from J, with 13 bases between. CDR1 and CDR2 (germline): KGHSH, LQKENI. The CDR3 spells CASSPATGLSGNTIYF. The CDR3 DNA reads TGTGCCAGCTCACCTGCGACAGGCCTTTCTGGAAACACCATATATTTT.

The chain has TRBV6-1 and TRBJ1-6, with 9 bases matching TRBD1. This CDR3 has 16 residues. Germline values: CDR1 MNHNS, CDR2 SASEGT. J was trimmed by 1 base and V by 4 bases; bases with no gene match: 2. The CDR3 DNA follows: TGTGCCAGCAGTGGGACAGGGGAATCCTATAATTCACCCCTCCACTTT. Residues: CASSGTGESYNSPLHF.

J is TRBJ2-7 and V is TRBV15; D perhaps matches TRBD1 (6 bases). Trimming took off 0 bases at V and 2 bases at J, with 14 bases between the two ends. The germline gives CDR1 LNHNV, CDR2 YYDKDF (reference sequence). The CDR3 runs 16 residues. CDR3 amino acids: CATSREGTGWTYEQYF. Written as DNA, the CDR3 is TGTGCCACCAGCAGAGAGGGAACAGGGTGGACCTACGAGCAGTACTTC.

The chain couples TRBV7-2 to TRBJ1-2; D is uncertain. This CDR3 has 13 residues. CDR1 and CDR2 (germline): SGHTA, FQGNSA. V dropped 5 bases and J dropped 2 bases, with 9 bases sitting between them. The CDR3 DNA sequence: TGTGCCAGCAGCCCTACACTCAACTATGGCTACACCTTC. This translates into CASSPTLNYGYTF.

This chain connects TRBV27 to TRBJ2-7; 9 bases agree with TRBD1. CDR1 is MNHEY, CDR2 SMNVEV, per germline (reference sequence). The CDR3 has 19 residues. V was clipped by 6 bases and J by 0 bases; unmatched bases: 18. The CDR3 sequence: CASRTRTGANVKGSYEQYF. CDR3 coding DNA: TGTGCCAGCAGGACCCGGACAGGGGCGAATGTTAAGGGCTCCTACGAGCAGTACTTC.

This chain uses TRBV18 with TRBJ2-7, with D possibly called TRBD1 or TRBD2 (5 bases each). CDR1 is KGHSH and CDR2 is LQKENI in the germline V gene. The CDR3 loop spans 14 amino acids. Trimming removed 3 bases from V and 4 bases from J, with 13 bases in between. The CDR3, as DNA: TGTGCCAGCTCACCCCGGGACGGGTATTACGAGCAGTACTTC. Translated: CASSPRDGYYEQYF.

The rearrangement uses TRBV30 and TRBJ1-2; D unresolved. V was cut by 3 bases and J by 0 bases, with 11 bases left in between. Germline CDR1 and CDR2: GTSNPN and SVGIG (reference sequence). The CDR3 covers 14 residues. The CDR3 is CAWSRDVSNYGYTF. The CDR3 DNA reads TGTGCCTGGAGCCGGGATGTTTCTAACTATGGCTACACCTTC. The full variable domain, with the rest looked up from reference TRBV30 and TRBJ1-2, is SQTIHQWPATLVQPVGSPLSLECTVEGTSNPNLYWYRQAAGRGLQLLFYSVGIGQISSEVPQNLSASRPQDRQFILSSKKLLLSDSGFYLCAWSRDVSNYGYTFGSGTRLTVV.

The chain is built from TRBV14 and TRBJ1-4; 9 bases are a match to TRBD1. The CDR3 loop spans 18 amino acids. The trim removed 3 bases at V and 0 bases at J, leaving 8 bases unmatched. Looked up from germline, CDR1 is SGHDN and CDR2 is FVKESK. The CDR3 region has the DNA TGTGCCAGCAGCCAGTCGGGACAGGGTTGGTCAACTAATGAAAAACTGTTTTTT. Its protein product is CASSQSGQGWSTNEKLFF.

This clone was counted a single time. The V and J genes are TRBV2 and TRBJ2-7, with 8 bases that match TRBD1. The CDR3 is made up of 14 amino acids. Germline CDR1 reads SNHLY; CDR2 reads FYNNEI. The ends lost 4 bases at V and 2 bases at J; junction bases unmatched: 4. CDR3 DNA sequence: TGTGCCAGCAGTGTGACAGGGGCCCCCTACGAGCAGTACTTC. Amino acids: CASSVTGAPYEQYF.

The J gene is TRBJ2-1, the V gene TRBV6-4; TRBD2 matches 11 bases. This CDR3 contains 15 residues. The ends lost 3 bases at V and 9 bases at J; junction bases unmatched: 7. Germline loops: CDR1 MRHNA, CDR2 SNTAGT. CDR3 loop: CASSESSGGALEQFF. The DNA for the CDR3 is TGTGCCAGCAGTGAGAGTAGCGGGGGGGCCCTTGAGCAGTTCTTC.

The V call is TRBV11-2, the J call TRBJ2-5; 7 bases match TRBD2. CDR3 length equals 16 residues. Looked up from germline, CDR1 is SGHAT and CDR2 is FQNNGV. V shed 2 bases and J 2 bases; nucleotides not matched to a gene: 8. CDR3 sequence (DNA): TGTGCCAGCAGCTTAATAGGGGCTAGCGGACAAGAGACCCAGTACTTC. It yields the protein CASSLIGASGQETQYF.

The chain joins TRBV11-2 to TRBJ2-7, with 7 bases fitting TRBD1. This CDR3 is 15 amino acids long. Germline V gene lookup returns CDR1 SGHAT and CDR2 FQNNGV. V was clipped by 5 bases and J by 5 bases; unmatched bases: 12. Here the CDR3 DNA reads TGTGCCAGCAGCCGAGGCCTACAGGGGTTGGACGAGCAGTACTTC. As protein: CASSRGLQGLDEQYF.

The chain joins TRBV7-9 to TRBJ1-6, with a possible D match to TRBD1 (6 bases). Germline V gene sequence: CDR1 SEHNR, CDR2 FQNEAQ (reference sequence). There are 14 residues in the CDR3. The V and J ends lost 3 bases and 8 bases respectively, with 11 bases between them. The CDR3 sequence is CASSLTGGDSPLHF. The CDR3, as DNA: TGTGCCAGCAGCTTGACAGGAGGTGATTCACCCCTCCACTTT.

The rearrangement links TRBV21-1 to TRBJ2-2; TRBD1 is taken as the D call from the table, unchecked against the DNA. TRBV21-1 is shown as a pseudogene. The CDR3 is 16 amino acids. The CDR3 nucleotides are TGTGCCAGCAGCAAGGGCAACAAGTGTTGGGCCGGGGAGCTGTTTTTT. Its protein product is CASSKGNKCWAGELFF.

V and J are TRBV18 and TRBJ2-5, with D possibly TRBD2 on 5 matching bases. Trimming removed 6 bases at V and 4 bases at J, with 18 bases between. Per germline, CDR1 KGHSH and CDR2 LQKENI. This CDR3 contains 15 residues. The CDR3 DNA reads as TGTGCCAGCTCCCCGAGAGGGTCCCCCCCAGAGACCCAGTACTTC. Translated: CASSPRGSPPETQYF.

The chain employs TRBV10-3 and TRBJ1-3; D not resolved. The CDR3 is 14 amino acids. Trimming left V 4 bases short and J 2 bases short, with 9 bases between. Looked up from germline, CDR1 is ENHRY and CDR2 is SYGVKD. CDR3 DNA: TGTGCCATCAGTGCAACAGCGACTGGAAACACCATATATTTT. It specifies CAISATATGNTIYF.

V usage is TRBV9 and J usage is TRBJ2-3, with D perhaps matching TRBD2 (6 bases). The CDR3 is 15 residues long. Between the trimmed V and J ends, which lost 3 bases and 2 bases, there was a span of 13 bases. Germline lookup yields CDR1 SGDLS and CDR2 YYNGEE. The CDR3 DNA follows: TGTGCCAGCAGCGCCCGACTAGGCGACACAGATACGCAGTATTTT. It yields the protein CASSARLGDTDTQYF. Together with reference TRBV9 and TRBJ2-3, the CDR3 gives the full variable domain: DSGVTQTPKHLITATGQRVTLRCSPRSGDLSVYWYQQSLDQGLQFLIQYYNGEERAKGNILERFSAQQFPDLHSELNLSSLELGDSALYFCASSARLGDTDTQYFGPGTRLTVL.

The chain links TRBV7-3 to TRBJ2-2; D not certain. Germline CDR1 reads SGHTA; CDR2 reads FQGTGA. V was shortened by 2 bases and J by 6 bases, with 4 bases between the two germline ends. The CDR3 has 12 residues. CDR3 in DNA: TGTGCCAGCAGCTTAGGGTCCGGGGAGCTGTTTTTT. Its translation: CASSLGSGELFF.

V and J are TRBV5-6 and TRBJ2-5, with D unresolved. The germline gives CDR1 SGHDT, CDR2 YYEEEE. V shed 1 base and J shed 7 bases, with 11 bases lying between them. This CDR3 contains 13 residues. The CDR3 reads CASSLTRSGTQYF. Here the CDR3 DNA reads TGTGCCAGCAGCTTGACCCGTTCAGGGACCCAGTACTTC.

The chain employs TRBV7-2 and TRBJ2-6; D not certain. The CDR3 runs 16 residues. CDR1 is SGHTA and CDR2 is FQGNSA in the germline V gene. V lost 5 bases and J lost 1, with 12 bases in between. In nucleotides, the CDR3 is TGTGCCAGCAGCCTCAGAGGAGTGTCTGGGGCCAACGTCCTGACTTTC. It is translated as CASSLRGVSGANVLTF. Using reference TRBV7-2 and TRBJ2-6 for the parts outside the CDR3, the full variable domain is GAGVSQSPSNKVTEKGKDVELRCDPISGHTALYWYRQSLGQGLEFLIYFQGNSAPDKSGLPSDRFSAERTGGSVSTLTIQRTQQEDSAVYLCASSLRGVSGANVLTFGAGSRLTVL.

This clone was observed a few times. This chain joins TRBV10-1 and TRBJ2-1; no definite D call. With 2 bases removed from V and 5 bases from J, the gap between germline ends came to 10 bases. Germline V gene lookup returns CDR1 WNHNN and CDR2 SYGVQD (reference sequence). The CDR3 covers 14 residues. The CDR3, as DNA: TGCGCCAGCAGTGAGAGCCATCTGAACAATGAGCAGTTCTTC. Encoded protein: CASSESHLNNEQFF.

The chain employs TRBV19 and TRBJ1-2; perhaps TRBD1 as D (6 bases). The CDR3 consists of 13 residues. V was pared by 6 bases and J by 2 bases, with 10 bases between. Germline assignment: CDR1 LNHDA and CDR2 SQIVND (reference sequence). CDR3 sequence reads: CASRTTGNYGYTF. CDR3 bases: TGTGCCAGTAGGACAACAGGGAACTATGGCTACACCTTC.